The 14 T cell receptor beta chains reported below all come from one sample, sequenced in a study of control samples from healthy donors and cancer patients. Sequencing used immunoSEQ multiplex PCR; TCRdb keeps in-frame clones, though not all of them. This sample has 100,000 to 150,000 clones; around nine tenths occur once, and the top ten carry roughly 2.6%. The sequenced sample consisted of blood. These receptors originate from a man aged 40-50 years in good health.

This clone was recorded once. The chain combines TRBV2 with TRBJ2-1; 8 bases align to TRBD2. Germline V lookup: CDR1 SNHLY, CDR2 FYNNEI. There are 18 residues in the CDR3. Unmatched junction bases numbered 20, after V lost 6 bases and J lost 7 bases. The CDR3 DNA sequence: TGTGCCAGCAGCCCCTTCCCCTTCCCGGGGGGGCTCAAGAATGAGCAGTTCTTC. It encodes CASSPFPFPGGLKNEQFF. Full variable domain (outside the CDR3, taken from reference TRBV2 and TRBJ2-1): EPEVTQTPSHQVTQMGQEVILRCVPISNHLYFYWYRQILGQKVEFLVSFYNNEISEKSEIFDDQFSVERPDGSNFTLKIRSTKLEDSAMYFCASSPFPFPGGLKNEQFFGPGTRLTVL.

The rearrangement joins TRBV7-9 to TRBJ1-2; maybe TRBD1 (5 bases). V was shortened by 3 bases and J by 8 bases, with 10 bases between the two germline ends. This CDR3 spans 12 amino acids. Germline V lookup: CDR1 SEHNR, CDR2 FQNEAQ (reference sequence). CDR3 DNA sequence: TGTGCCAGCAGCTTGGGACTCGGAGGCTACACCTTC. This sequence encodes CASSLGLGGYTF.

The chain is built from TRBV5-1 and TRBJ1-1; a possible D gene is TRBD1 (6 bases). Germline CDR1 SGHRS, CDR2 YFSETQ. V lost 4 bases, J lost 3 bases, and 16 bases lay in between. There are 15 residues in the CDR3. CDR3: CASSPGGALDTEAFF. The DNA of the CDR3 is TGCGCCAGCAGCCCGGGGGGGGCTTTGGACACTGAAGCTTTCTTT.

V is TRBV6-5 and J is TRBJ2-7; maybe TRBD2 (6 bases). Germline V gene sequence: CDR1 MNHEY, CDR2 SVGAGI. V lost 4 bases and J lost 2, with 9 bases in between. The CDR3 is 13 residues long. The CDR3 DNA reads TGTGCCAGCAGTTGGCGGGAAACCTACGAGCAGTACTTC. Translated, it gives CASSWRETYEQYF.

The rearrangement links TRBV6-2 or TRBV6-3 to TRBJ1-2; D is undetermined. This CDR3 has 16 residues. CDR1 is MNHEY and CDR2 is SVGEGT in the germline V gene. The V and J ends lost 6 bases and 1 base respectively, with 18 bases between them. CDR3 protein: CASSQPAGKNNYGYTF. The CDR3 region has the DNA TGTGCCAGCAGCCAACCCGCCGGGAAAAATAACTATGGCTACACCTTC.

This clone was seen only a few times. V and J are TRBV30 and TRBJ1-5; D unclear. V was clipped by 5 bases and J by 5 bases, with 13 bases between them. The CDR3 has 13 residues. Per the germline V gene, CDR1 is GTSNPN and CDR2 is SVGIG (reference sequence). Here the CDR3 DNA reads TGTGCCTGGGGGAAGAAGGGCGATCAGCCCCAGCATTTT. This codes for CAWGKKGDQPQHF. The full variable domain, in which reference TRBV30 and TRBJ1-5 provide the parts outside the CDR3, is SQTIHQWPATLVQPVGSPLSLECTVEGTSNPNLYWYRQAAGRGLQLLFYSVGIGQISSEVPQNLSASRPQDRQFILSSKKLLLSDSGFYLCAWGKKGDQPQHFGDGTRLSIL.

This CDR3 reads CASSSRDIVTRGYTF. The CDR3 DNA reads as TGTGCCAGCAGCTCCCGGGACATCGTGACAAGGGGCTACACCTTC. This chain connects TRBV7-8 to TRBJ1-2; tentatively, D is TRBD1 (6 bases). CDR3 length: 15 amino acids. Trimming left V 4 bases short and J 8 bases short, with 20 bases between. Germline V gives CDR1 SGHVS, CDR2 FQNEAQ. The entire variable domain, with the rest obtained from reference TRBV7-8 and TRBJ1-2, is as follows: GAGVSQSPRYKVAKRGQDVALRCDPISGHVSLFWYQQALGQGPEFLTYFQNEAQLDKSGLPSDRFFAERPEGSVSTLKIQRTQQEDSAVYLCASSSRDIVTRGYTFGSGTRLTVV.

The chain links TRBV18 to TRBJ2-5; a possible D gene is TRBD1 (6 bases). V shed 4 bases and J shed 3 bases, with 12 bases lying between them. CDR1 is KGHSH, CDR2 LQKENI, per germline. This CDR3 is 14 amino acids long. The CDR3 DNA is TGTGCCAGCTCACGGGGGCGGGTCAAAGAGACCCAGTACTTC. Protein sequence: CASSRGRVKETQYF.

This clone was picked up a small number of times. This specimen includes other DNA sequences encoding the same CDR3. The V gene is TRBV7-2, the J gene TRBJ2-7; 7 bases fit TRBD1. The ends lost 6 bases at V and 2 bases at J; junction bases unmatched: 7. Looked up from germline, CDR1 is SGHTA and CDR2 is FQGNSA. CDR3 length equals 14 residues. CDR3 sequence reads: CASRLGTEAYEQYF. The CDR3 DNA reads as TGTGCCAGCAGACTTGGGACAGAGGCCTACGAGCAGTACTTC.

This clone came up once. Sequence at one end of the junction differs from germline and may be a read error. This chain joins TRBV7-9 and TRBJ1-4; 9 nucleotides line up with TRBD1. The CDR3 contains 15 residues. Germline lookup yields CDR1 SEHNR and CDR2 FQNEAQ (reference sequence). The CDR3 nucleotides read TGTGCCAGCAGCACGGACGGGACAGGGAAGGAAAAACTGCTTTTT. Encoded protein: CASSTDGTGKEKLLF.

This clone was seen once. The chain employs TRBV5-1 and TRBJ1-1; no definite D call. V was trimmed by 0 bases and J by 5 bases, leaving 8 bases between them. In germline, CDR1 is SGHRS, CDR2 YFSETQ. CDR3 length: 13 residues. This CDR3 reads CASSLVSGTEAFF. The CDR3 DNA is TGCGCCAGCAGCTTGGTTAGTGGGACTGAAGCTTTCTTT.

The chain uses TRBV13 and TRBJ1-4, with D maybe TRBD1 (5 bases). CDR3 length equals 19 residues. CDR1 is PRHDT, CDR2 FYEKMQ, per germline (reference sequence). V lost 1 base and J lost 2, with 20 bases in between. The CDR3 bases are TGTGCCAGCAGCTTAGTTCCCATTGTGGGGACTACGACTAATGAAAAACTGTTTTTT. Encoded protein: CASSLVPIVGTTTNEKLFF.

The chain links TRBV9 to TRBJ2-7; D uncertain. CDR1 and CDR2 from the germline V gene are SGDLS and YYNGEE. The CDR3 is 14 amino acids. Trimming removed 3 bases from V and 0 bases from J, with 10 bases in between. Here the CDR3 reads CASSGDWSSYEQYF. The CDR3, as DNA: TGTGCCAGCAGCGGCGACTGGAGCTCCTACGAGCAGTACTTC.

The chain uses TRBV5-3 and TRBJ2-1, with unresolved D. TRBV5-3 is labeled an ORF, and its function is uncertain. The CDR3 is 14 residues long. Trimming pared 3 bases from V and 5 bases from J, leaving 12 bases between. The CDR3 sequence is CARSSTDGNNEQFF. CDR3 nucleotide sequence: TGTGCCAGAAGCTCGACTGATGGGAACAATGAGCAGTTCTTC.